This is a list of T cell receptor beta chains from one sample in a study of metastatic and nonmetastatic thyroid tumors. With MiXCR, TCRdb called clones anew from the PCR reads. The sample lists about 93,000 clones, about 12% occurring once. Sequencing was done on a sample of blood. The receptors here all came from a female donor with papillary thyroid cancer or a benign thyroid nodule (not recorded which). Some clones in this sample may be carry-over from other donors' samples. CDR3s include the opening cysteine and the closing phenylalanine or tryptophan. The D gene is left open where the match is weak. Some rows have no size entry. The others give once, few or many, or a class for an expanded clone.

V gene,CDR3 length,D gene,clone size,J gene,CDR3 protein,CDR3 DNA
TRBV6-1,14,TRBD1,many,TRBJ2-3,CAAMRIQGADTQYF,TGTGCCGCCATGCGGATACAGGGGGCAGATACGCAGTATTTT
TRBV6-5,18,TRBD1,.,TRBJ1-5,CASSYSWKQGAGNQPQHF,TGTGCCAGTAGTTACTCGTGGAAACAGGGGGCCGGCAATCAGCCCCAGCATTTT
TRBV19,15,.,many,TRBJ1-5,CASRPGGSSNQPQHF,TGTGCCAGTAGGCCCGGTGGCAGTTCCAATCAGCCCCAGCATTTT
TRBV27,13,TRBD1,many,TRBJ1-1,CASRTGGYTEAFF,TGTGCCAGCAGGACAGGGGGCTACACTGAAGCTTTCTTT
TRBV7-6,14,TRBD1,many,TRBJ1-1,CASSQGQGGTEAFF,TGTGCCAGCAGCCAGGGACAGGGGGGCACTGAAGCTTTCTTT
TRBV12-3/TRBV12-4,13,TRBD2,many,TRBJ2-1,CASSRTRNNEQFF,TGTGCCAGCAGTCGGACTAGAAACAATGAGCAGTTCTTC
TRBV30,14,.,many,TRBJ2-5,CAWSGWGLQETQYF,TGTGCCTGGAGCGGGTGGGGTCTCCAAGAGACCCAGTACTTC
TRBV6-5,17,.,many,TRBJ2-2,CASSSLGSVLGPGELFF,TGTGCCAGCAGTTCTCTCGGCTCGGTCCTAGGCCCCGGGGAGCTGTTTTTT
TRBV7-2,12,.,many,TRBJ2-5,CASSRDRRSQYF,TGTGCCAGCAGCAGAGATCGTCGATCCCAGTACTTC
TRBV30,16,TRBD2,many,TRBJ2-7,CAWSRNLAGEPYEQYF,TGTGCCTGGAGTAGAAACCTAGCGGGAGAGCCCTACGAGCAGTACTTC
TRBV20-1,15,TRBD2,many,TRBJ2-3,CSANKKREGPDTQYF,TGCAGTGCTAACAAGAAGCGGGAGGGGCCAGATACGCAGTATTTT
TRBV4-1,16,.,many,TRBJ2-7,CASSQEAARSSYEQYF,TGCGCCAGCAGCCAAGAGGCGGCCAGGAGCTCCTACGAGCAGTACTTC
TRBV6-1,14,.,many,TRBJ1-2,CASSEHSGTGGYTF,TGTGCCAGCAGTGAACATTCAGGGACCGGTGGCTACACCTTC
TRBV28,14,TRBD1,many,TRBJ2-7,CASSVLQGIDEQYF,TGTGCCAGCAGCGTATTACAGGGGATCGACGAGCAGTACTTC
TRBV6-2/TRBV6-3,13,.,few,TRBJ1-1,CARSYPVEAEALF,TGTGCCAGAAGTTACCCCGTGGAGGCTGAAGCTTTATTT
TRBV4-3,14,TRBD1,many,TRBJ1-2,CASSQETGIYGYTF,TGCGCCAGCAGCCAAGAGACAGGGATCTATGGCTACACCTTC
TRBV19,16,.,many,TRBJ2-1,CASSIDLTGVYNEQFF,TGTGCCAGTAGTATAGATCTAACGGGAGTTTACAATGAGCAGTTCTTC
TRBV30,13,.,many,TRBJ1-3,CAWTMGGSNTIYF,TGTGCCTGGACAATGGGCGGCTCCAACACCATATATTTT
TRBV9,14,.,many,TRBJ2-1,CASSYGSSPNEQFF,TGTGCCAGCAGCTACGGGTCTAGCCCCAATGAGCAGTTCTTC
TRBV3-1,16,.,many,TRBJ2-7,CASSQGSGPSSYEQYF,TGTGCCAGCAGCCAAGGGTCGGGACCAAGCTCCTACGAGCAGTACTTC
TRBV20-1,14,TRBD1,medium-sized,TRBJ2-7,CSSKTTGGPYEQYF,TGCAGTTCTAAGACAACAGGGGGCCCCTACGAGCAGTACTTC
TRBV6-5,14,.,many,TRBJ1-2,CASSYSVAAGGYTF,TGTGCCAGCAGTTACTCCGTTGCGGCAGGAGGCTACACCTTC
TRBV19,17,TRBD2,many,TRBJ2-1,CASSGTGSGRAPNEQFF,TGTGCCAGTAGTGGGACTGGGAGCGGGAGGGCTCCCAATGAGCAGTTCTTC
TRBV20-1,17,.,.,TRBJ2-1,CSARGWGLLSSYNEQFF,TGCAGTGCTAGGGGGTGGGGACTCCTCAGCTCCTACAATGAGCAGTTCTTC
TRBV10-3,11,.,many,TRBJ2-1,CAISETTEQFF,TGTGCCATCAGTGAGACGACAGAGCAGTTCTTC
TRBV10-3,13,.,many,TRBJ1-1,CAIRDVDNTEAFF,TGTGCCATCAGAGACGTCGATAACACTGAAGCTTTCTTT
TRBV29-1,13,TRBD2,.,TRBJ2-7,CSVTFAGAYEQYF,TGCAGCGTTACCTTTGCGGGGGCCTACGAGCAGTACTTC
TRBV7-2,13,.,.,TRBJ1-2,CATAPQATYGYTF,TGTGCCACCGCGCCTCAGGCAACCTATGGCTACACCTTC
TRBV6-1,15,.,many,TRBJ1-4,CASSARGPPNEKLFF,TGTGCCAGCAGTGCGCGGGGGCCTCCCAATGAAAAACTGTTTTTT
TRBV28,12,.,many,TRBJ2-7,CASSFQYYEQYF,TGTGCCAGCAGTTTCCAGTACTACGAGCAGTACTTC
TRBV7-2,15,.,many,TRBJ2-5,CASSPLSVGGETQYF,TGTGCCAGCAGCCCCCTTTCAGTTGGGGGGGAGACCCAGTACTTC
TRBV11-1,16,.,many,TRBJ1-1,CASSPRRGIRGTEAFF,TGTGCCAGCAGCCCCAGGAGGGGGATTCGGGGCACTGAAGCTTTCTTT
TRBV7-2,14,TRBD2,many,TRBJ2-5,CASSYLAGDQTQYF,TGTGCCAGCAGCTATTTAGCGGGAGATCAGACCCAGTACTTC
TRBV20-1,15,TRBD1,many,TRBJ1-1,CSALGRDRANTEAFF,TGCAGTGCCTTGGGCCGGGACAGGGCGAACACTGAAGCTTTCTTT
TRBV28,13,.,many,TRBJ1-1,CASSFSTNTEAFF,TGTGCCAGCAGTTTTAGTACTAACACTGAAGCTTTCTTT
TRBV2,13,.,many,TRBJ2-1,CASRLGGDNEQFF,TGTGCCAGCAGGTTGGGGGGAGACAATGAGCAGTTCTTC
TRBV5-1,14,.,.,TRBJ2-7,CASSLDSFSYEQYF,TGCGCCAGCAGCTTGGATAGCTTCTCCTACGAGCAGTACTTC
TRBV6-5,15,.,many,TRBJ2-7,CASSYYREASYEQYF,TGTGCCAGCAGTTACTACAGGGAAGCATCCTACGAGCAGTACTTC
TRBV9,15,.,many,TRBJ2-3,CASSVVGVSTDTQYF,TGTGCCAGCAGCGTAGTAGGTGTGAGCACAGATACGCAGTATTTT
TRBV9,17,TRBD2,many,TRBJ2-3,CASSGAGLAGVGDTQYF,TGTGCCAGCAGCGGGGCGGGGCTAGCGGGAGTGGGAGATACGCAGTATTTT
TRBV12-3/TRBV12-4,15,.,many,TRBJ2-7,CASSLAGGRSYEQYF,TGTGCCAGCAGTTTAGCGGGGGGTCGCTCCTACGAGCAGTACTTC
TRBV5-1,16,.,many,TRBJ2-1,CASSSGNTGFYNEQFF,TGCGCCAGCAGCTCCGGCAATACAGGGTTTTACAATGAGCAGTTCTTC
TRBV12-3/TRBV12-4,14,TRBD2,many,TRBJ2-1,CASSLGGTSDEQFF,TGTGCCAGCAGTTTAGGGGGGACTAGCGATGAGCAGTTCTTC
TRBV5-5,15,TRBD2,many,TRBJ2-7,CASSLSAGGIYEQYF,TGTGCCAGCAGCTTGAGTGCGGGAGGGATCTACGAGCAGTACTTC
TRBV29-1,13,.,many,TRBJ2-1,CSVGEASMFEQFF,TGCAGCGTTGGAGAGGCTTCGATGTTTGAGCAGTTCTTC
TRBV18,15,.,many,TRBJ1-1,CASSYVAGPGTEAFF,TGTGCCAGCTCATATGTCGCGGGCCCGGGAACTGAAGCTTTCTTT